This T cell receptor beta chain was sequenced in a study of cytomegalovirus exposure and HLA in healthy donors. PCR was performed using 60 Vbeta and 13 Jbeta primers. The protocol was immunoSEQ multiplex PCR, while the TCRdb copy is restricted to in-frame clones and leaves out a portion. The sample holds 150,000 to 200,000 clones, approximately 84% seen once. The sample holds a few counts of this clone. What it binds is unknown. The donors gave bone marrow, and they were healthy. Germline CDR1 is SGDLS and CDR2 is YYNGEE. The J segment lost 7 bases and the V segment lost 3 bases, leaving 4 bases of the junction unmatched. The CDR3 spans 15 residues. Study results and caveats: As a later analysis showed, several of the most significant clusters appeared to be linked to common viral pathogens. Productive rates of about 87% or about 30% were seen for most TCR beta V segments in an earlier analysis.

This receptor was taken from a woman in her 40s in good health and CMV-seropositive. Sequencing was performed on PBMCs. V gene TRBV9 combines with J gene TRBJ1-4; 12 nucleotides match TRBD1. CDR3 residues: CASSAPGQGAEKLFF. CDR3 bases: TGTGCCAGCAGCGCACCGGGACAGGGGGCTGAAAAACTGTTTTTT.